The sequence of this TCR beta chain was determined in a study of blood T cell repertoires in COVID-19. The overall study: Acute-phase and convalescent COVID-19 samples originated in the United States, Italy and Spain.

Method: immunoSEQ multiplex PCR; TCRdb's copy keeps in-frame clones and lacks some. Of about 190,000 clones in the sample, roughly nine tenths were seen once. Between the trimmed V and J ends, which lost 5 bases and 10 bases, there was a span of 18 bases. The CDR3 extends over 14 amino acids. The germline CDR1 and CDR2 sequences are MNHNY and SVGAGI (reference sequence). Material for sequencing was peripheral blood. The rearrangement uses TRBV6-6 and TRBJ2-1; tentative D call: TRBD1 (6 bases). The source is a man aged 35 to 55 with acute or convalescent COVID-19. In nucleotides, the CDR3 is TGTGCCAGCAGTCCCAACCCACAGGGAAGAGAGCAGTTCTTC. This sequence encodes CASSPNPQGREQFF.